This passage covers 27 T cell receptor beta chains from one sample sequenced in a study of shared clonotypes between healthy human individuals. Assay used: immunoSEQ multiplex PCR; TCRdb lists only in-frame clones, some missing. The sample has about 1 million clones, about 75% seen once. Material for sequencing was memory CD4+ T cells sorted from blood. The sample's subset: CD45RA-negative fraction. The receptors were sampled from a man aged 18-30 years in good health.

The chain combines TRBV5-1 with TRBJ1-5; TRBD1 might be the D (6 bases). The CDR3 has 15 amino acids. In germline, CDR1 is SGHRS, CDR2 YFSETQ. V lost 4 bases, J lost 3 bases, and 14 bases lay in between. For the CDR3, the DNA is TGCGCCAGCAGCCTCACGGACAGCCACAATCAGCCCCAGCATTTT. Encoded protein: CASSLTDSHNQPQHF.

The genes are TRBV29-1 and TRBJ2-2; 10 nucleotides agree with TRBD1. Per the germline V gene, CDR1 is SQVTM and CDR2 is ANQGSEA. CDR3 length: 15 amino acids. Losses at the gene ends were 7 bases for V and 5 bases for J; bases not matched to a gene: 10. This chain's CDR3 is CSARGGQGSTGELFF. The CDR3 DNA is TGCAGCGCCCGCGGGGGACAGGGGTCTACCGGGGAGCTGTTTTTT.

The chain links TRBV29-1 to TRBJ2-5, with 9 positions matching TRBD1. TRBJ2-7 matches the DNA end more closely, so the J call is doubtful. The length of the CDR3 is 12 residues. CDR1 is SQVTM and CDR2 is ANQGSEA in the germline V gene. The chain's CDR3 is CSVDGQGNEQYF. CDR3 sequence (DNA): TGCAGCGTTGACGGACAGGGGAACGAGCAGTACTTC.

The chain is built from TRBV7-8 and TRBJ2-1, with 8 bases that match TRBD1. The germline V gene has CDR1 SGHVS and CDR2 FQNEAQ. The V gene end was trimmed by 5 bases and the J gene end by 7 bases; junction bases not matched to a gene: 10. The CDR3 runs 15 residues. The CDR3 bases are TGTGCCAGCAGCGGCCGCTCCACAGGGGGGAATGAGCAGTTCTTC. Its translation is CASSGRSTGGNEQFF.

This clone has just one count. The V call is TRBV19, the J call TRBJ1-2; 8 bases align to TRBD1. Germline V gene lookup returns CDR1 LNHDA and CDR2 SQIVND (reference sequence). J lost 1 base, V lost 6 bases, and 22 bases had no gene match. The CDR3 extends over 20 amino acids. The CDR3 nucleotides read TGTGCCAGTAGCCCGGGACAGGCCTCTACCGGATCCCCTGTTAACTATGGCTACACCTTC. It yields the protein CASSPGQASTGSPVNYGYTF.

Many counts were recorded for this clone. This chain connects TRBV5-1 to TRBJ1-6, with D possibly TRBD1 on 5 matching bases. V was shortened by 5 bases and J by 8 bases, with 17 bases between the two germline ends. Germline CDR1 and CDR2: SGHRS and YFSETQ. The CDR3 loop spans 15 amino acids. The CDR3 spells CASSFTGPRDSPLHF. The CDR3 nucleotides read TGCGCCAGCAGTTTTACAGGCCCCCGGGATTCACCCCTCCACTTT.

This clone was found once. V and J are TRBV2 and TRBJ2-3; 10 bases match TRBD2. The CDR3 runs to 16 residues. V lost 6 bases and J lost 4; bases outside the gene matches: 10. Germline V gene lookup returns CDR1 SNHLY and CDR2 FYNNEI. CDR3 sequence: CASRGASGSTADTQYF. In DNA, the CDR3 is TGTGCCAGCAGAGGGGCTAGCGGGAGTACAGCAGATACGCAGTATTTT. Full variable domain (outside the CDR3, taken from reference TRBV2 and TRBJ2-3): EPEVTQTPSHQVTQMGQEVILRCVPISNHLYFYWYRQILGQKVEFLVSFYNNEISEKSEIFDDQFSVERPDGSNFTLKIRSTKLEDSAMYFCASRGASGSTADTQYFGPGTRLTVL.

The gene calls are TRBV2 and TRBJ2-3; TRBD1 aligns across 8 bases. Germline V gene data show CDR1 as SNHLY and CDR2 as FYNNEI. V shed 1 base, J shed 1 base, and the junction held 7 bases outside the gene matches. The CDR3 runs 17 residues. Here the CDR3 DNA reads TGTGCCAGCAGTGAAGGGGGAGCAGGGGGCGGCACAGATACGCAGTATTTT. As protein: CASSEGGAGGGTDTQYF.

The chain recombines TRBV6-4 with TRBJ2-1; tentatively, D is TRBD1 or TRBD2 (5 bases each). Germline V lookup: CDR1 MRHNA, CDR2 SNTAGT. This CDR3 is 16 amino acids long. The ends were cut back, 11 bases at V and 0 bases at J, with 20 bases in the middle. CDR3 protein: CASFVPGTCSYNEQFF. The DNA of the CDR3 is TGTGCCTCCTTTGTTCCGGGGACCTGCTCCTACAATGAGCAGTTCTTC.

The J gene is TRBJ2-5, the V gene TRBV6-1; no clear D gene. CDR3 length: 14 amino acids. V gave up 7 bases and J gave up 2 bases, with 14 bases separating them. Germline V gene sequence: CDR1 MNHNS, CDR2 SASEGT. The DNA of the CDR3 is TGTGCCAGCACCCGTTTCGGGCCACAAGAGACCCAGTACTTC. Its protein product is CASTRFGPQETQYF.

The chain has TRBV6-1 and TRBJ2-7; 10 bases align to TRBD2. The CDR3 has 17 residues. After removal of 2 bases from V and 5 bases from J, the junction contained 12 bases not matched to a gene. Looked up from germline, CDR1 is MNHNS and CDR2 is SASEGT. The CDR3, as DNA: TGTGCCAGCAGTGAATTTCGAGGGGCTAGCGGGGGCAACGAGCAGTACTTC. This codes for CASSEFRGASGGNEQYF.

The rearrangement uses TRBV19 and TRBJ1-3, with 7 nucleotides matching TRBD1. CDR3 length equals 15 residues. Germline lookup yields CDR1 LNHDA and CDR2 SQIVND (reference sequence). Trimming removed 7 bases from V and 0 bases from J; junction bases left unmatched: 6. The CDR3 DNA reads TGTGCCAGTACCTTGGGACAGTCCTCTGGAAACACCATATATTTT. It translates to CASTLGQSSGNTIYF. Full variable domain (outside the CDR3, taken from reference TRBV19 and TRBJ1-3): DGGITQSPKYLFRKEGQNVTLSCEQNLNHDAMYWYRQDPGQGLRLIYYSQIVNDFQKGDIAEGYSVSREKKESFPLTVTSAQKNPTAFYLCASTLGQSSGNTIYFGEGSWLTVV.

The V and J genes are TRBV5-4 and TRBJ1-2; 9 bases agree with TRBD1. CDR1 and CDR2 from the germline V gene are SGHNT and YYREEE (reference sequence). This CDR3 is 15 amino acids long. Germline trimming cut 4 bases from V and 7 bases from J; bases unmatched to any gene: 11. CDR3 sequence: CASSRPVGQGVGYTF. CDR3 in DNA: TGTGCCAGCAGCCGACCGGTGGGACAGGGCGTTGGCTACACCTTC.

In its sample, this clone was seen a few times. The gene calls are TRBV5-4 and TRBJ2-2; TRBD1 agrees at 8 bases. Unmatched junction bases numbered 7, after V lost 5 bases and J lost 4 bases. The CDR3 has 15 residues. Germline V gene sequence: CDR1 SGHNT, CDR2 YYREEE (reference sequence). The CDR3 DNA follows: TGTGCCAGCAGTACCAGGGGGCGCCTCACCGGGGAGCTGTTTTTT. Protein: CASSTRGRLTGELFF. The whole variable domain, remainder taken from reference TRBV5-4 and TRBJ2-2, is ETGVTQSPTHLIKTRGQQVTLRCSSQSGHNTVSWYQQALGQGPQFIFQYYREEENGRGNFPPRFSGLQFPNYSSELNVNALELDDSALYLCASSTRGRLTGELFFGEGSRLTVL.

J is TRBJ1-2 and V is TRBV2; 8 bases match TRBD1. Losses at the gene ends were 8 bases for V and 4 bases for J; bases not matched to a gene: 3. This CDR3 has 12 residues. Germline V gene sequence: CDR1 SNHLY, CDR2 FYNNEI. Here the CDR3 reads CASRQGSYGYTF. CDR3 DNA: TGTGCCAGCCGACAGGGGTCCTATGGCTACACCTTC.

V gene TRBV6-1 combines with J gene TRBJ2-7; TRBD2 agrees at 9 bases. Trimming cost V 4 bases and J 0 bases; bases outside gene matches: 4. The CDR3 is 15 amino acids. From germline, CDR1 is MNHNS and CDR2 SASEGT. The chain's CDR3 is CASSGFSGSSYEQYF. In nucleotides, the CDR3 is TGTGCCAGCAGTGGGTTTAGCGGGAGCTCCTACGAGCAGTACTTC.

Remarks on this clone: Other DNA sequences in the same sample also yield this CDR3. This chain joins TRBV5-1 and TRBJ1-1, with TRBD1 as a possible D gene (6 bases). V lost 4 bases and J 1 base, leaving 11 bases between the germline ends. The CDR3 totals 14 residues. CDR1 and CDR2 (germline): SGHRS, YFSETQ. The CDR3 spells CASSLGQTNTEAFF. In nucleotides, the CDR3 is TGCGCCAGCAGCCTTGGACAGACGAACACTGAAGCTTTCTTT.

J is TRBJ2-5 and V is TRBV7-9; TRBD2 is a possible D gene (6 bases). The CDR3 has 17 residues. The V end lost 1 base, the J end lost 5 bases, and 20 bases lay between the germline ends. The germline gives CDR1 SEHNR, CDR2 FQNEAQ (reference sequence). CDR3 amino acids: CASSLEWGRNRWETQYF. In DNA, the CDR3 is TGTGCCAGCAGCTTAGAGTGGGGGAGGAACCGATGGGAGACCCAGTACTTC.

V and J are TRBV7-2 and TRBJ1-6; D is possibly TRBD1 (6 bases). V shed 5 bases and J shed 7 bases, with 15 bases lying between them. CDR1 is SGHTA and CDR2 is FQGNSA in the germline V gene. The CDR3 has 15 residues. The CDR3 DNA follows: TGTGCCAGCAGCCCGATGACAGGCGCCAATTCACCCCTCCACTTT. It specifies CASSPMTGANSPLHF.

The chain has TRBV29-1 and TRBJ2-7, with D hard to call. V was shortened by 7 bases and J by 6 bases, with 19 bases between the two germline ends. The CDR3 loop spans 13 amino acids. Germline V gene data show CDR1 as SQVTM and CDR2 as ANQGSEA. In nucleotides, the CDR3 is TGCAGCGCCACGACGTGGGTTTTCGGCGAGCAGTACTTC. It specifies CSATTWVFGEQYF.

The chain employs TRBV28 and TRBJ1-4; D not certain. The CDR3 is 12 residues long. Germline CDR1 MDHEN, CDR2 SYDVKM. The V end lost 8 bases, the J end lost 0 bases, and 4 bases lay between the germline ends. DNA of the CDR3: TGTGCCAGCCAGTCAACTAATGAAAAACTGTTTTTT. Amino acid sequence: CASQSTNEKLFF.

This clone occurred a few times. The chain is built from TRBV6-1 and TRBJ1-3; D is ambiguous. Germline CDR1 is MNHNS and CDR2 is SASEGT. This CDR3 has 13 amino acids. V lost 11 bases and J lost 0, with 11 bases in between. The CDR3 spells CAGGQVSGNTIYF. For the CDR3, the DNA is TGTGCCGGAGGGCAGGTCTCTGGAAACACCATATATTTT.

The V gene is TRBV7-8, the J gene TRBJ2-1; 7 bases map to TRBD1. Germline CDR1 reads SGHVS; CDR2 reads FQNEAQ. V gave up 2 bases and J gave up 6 bases; unmatched junction bases: 1. This CDR3 contains 13 residues. CDR3 nucleotides: TGTGCCAGCAGCTTACCAGGGGGCAATGAGCAGTTCTTC. This gives the protein CASSLPGGNEQFF.

The rearrangement joins TRBV7-8 to TRBJ2-5, with a possible D match to TRBD1 (6 bases). Germline CDR1 is SGHVS and CDR2 is FQNEAQ. The CDR3 is 17 amino acids. Trimming left V 1 base short and J 2 bases short, with 17 bases between. The CDR3 protein is CASSLVGGRVGQETQYF. As DNA, the CDR3 is TGTGCCAGCAGCTTAGTAGGGGGTAGGGTAGGTCAAGAGACCCAGTACTTC.

This clone was picked up one time. This chain uses TRBV28 with TRBJ2-7; D is possibly TRBD1 (7 bases). V lost 7 bases and J lost 5, with 18 bases in between. The CDR3 loop spans 14 amino acids. Per germline, CDR1 MDHEN and CDR2 SYDVKM. CDR3 sequence: CASTPGRGVHEQYF. The CDR3 coding sequence is TGTGCCAGCACCCCGGGCAGGGGGGTCCACGAGCAGTACTTC.

A few counts support this clone. The chain uses TRBV9 and TRBJ1-1; D is perhaps TRBD1 (6 bases). The V end lost 3 bases, the J end lost 1 base, and 13 bases lay between the germline ends. CDR1 SGDLS and CDR2 YYNGEE come from the germline V gene. The CDR3 consists of 15 residues. The CDR3: CASSAEGGRNTEAFF. In nucleotides, the CDR3 is TGTGCCAGCAGCGCTGAGGGGGGACGGAACACTGAAGCTTTCTTT.

V usage is TRBV27 and J usage is TRBJ2-7; a possible D gene is TRBD1 (5 bases). CDR3 length equals 16 residues. CDR1 is MNHEY, CDR2 SMNVEV, per germline (reference sequence). Trimming left V 2 bases short and J 3 bases short, with 17 bases between. CDR3 sequence reads: CASSLRNRLPVYEQYF. In DNA, the CDR3 is TGTGCCAGCAGTTTAAGGAACAGGTTACCGGTCTACGAGCAGTACTTC.